This T cell receptor (beta chain) came from a study of CD8 T cells in Susac syndrome (dated by TCRdb to the late 2010s). About the full investigation: Of the Susac syndrome patients who were sequenced, about 6 had clinically active disease and roughly 8 were in clinical remission. Susac syndrome patients were therapy-naive, on corticosteroids (some also receiving IVIg), or on IVIg alone at blood withdrawal. Repertoire sequencing was used to test whether CD8+ T cell activation and differentiation in Susac syndrome was antigen driven. The clonality of the CD8+ T cell repertoire was compared across approximately twelve healthy donors, some 14 Susac syndrome patients and 15 multiple sclerosis patients.

RNA was extracted using the RNeasy kit, and about 0.45 to 1 ug of the RNA was reverse transcribed with random hexamers. The immunoSEQ multiplex PCR assay, covering 54 Vbeta and 13 Jbeta segments, was used to amplify TCR beta CDR3 regions. Bias from PCR amplification was corrected by using a synthetic template baseline for primer optimization and for computational correction. Concerning the study's data processing: Only productive sequences were kept, with reads annotated to V, D and J genes according to IMGT and analyzed in immunoSEQ Analyzer. Clonality was computed as one minus Shannon entropy normalized by log2 of the number of productive unique sequences. For each patient and control, public and private clones were evaluated within the 100 most prevalent clones. Clones were defined as Susac-specific if absent from the healthy and MS cohorts, from around 1,000 published viral clones and from other ImmuneACCESS disease sequences. TCRdb itself trimmed the public reads at Q25 with fastp, ran MiXCR and retained productive beta chains. Every entry covers one CDR3 protein and lists the most common genes and DNA from its rows. The V and J calls were not made by the authors but by TCRdb's processing. The sample contains some 100,000 distinct CDR3 sequences, approximately 95% of them found a single time. Less than 0.35% of the sample comes from the top ten.

Peripheral blood CD8+ and CD4+ T cells from healthy donors, Susac syndrome patients and multiple sclerosis patients were profiled by high-throughput TCR beta sequencing. The Susac syndrome patients fulfilled recently defined diagnostic criteria for definite or probable disease. Bulk CD8+ and CD4+ T cells were purified by magnetic negative isolation, while CD8+ TEMRA cells were enriched using FACS. Blood was collected in EDTA tubes and processed within 24 hours, with PBMCs isolated through density gradient centrifugation. PBMCs intended for TCR sequencing were cryopreserved in liquid nitrogen and were subsequently thawed in a 37 degrees C water bath. A purity of at least 90% was achieved for sorted or isolated CD4+, CD8+ and CD8+ TEMRA cells. Comments on this clonotype: The antigen it recognizes is unknown. No base quality information exists; no much larger clone differs at one position.

What the authors observed across the whole study: Sixteen and five Susac-specific public clones were found in the total CD8+ and CD8+ TEMRA repertoires, respectively. Susac syndrome CD8+ repertoires showed clonal expansion, highest in CD8+ TEMRA cells and greater in clinically active than remitting patients. The number of individuals in the TCR sequencing and HLA analysis was recognized as being relatively small.

CDR1 is given as MNHNY and CDR2 as SVGAGI, both from the germline V gene (reference sequence). The CDR3, from cysteine to phenylalanine, totals 14 residues. The kept DNA is CDR3 alone, 42 bases in frame from the first base. Compared with germline, V lacks 8 bases and J lacks 2 bases; bases without a gene match: 8. The chain was built from TRBV6-6 and TRBJ1-2; 7 bases in the junction line up with TRBD1. Source material: CD8+ T cells from PBMCs. The sequence came from a human donor with Susac syndrome. The DNA sequence is TGTGCCAGCTCCCGGGACAGCGACAACTATGGCTACACCTTC. Its translation reads: CASSRDSDNYGYTF.